Listed below are T cell receptor beta chains from one sample, sequenced in a study of blood T cell repertoires in COVID-19. TCRdb's copy holds only in-frame clones and misses some; the assay was immunoSEQ multiplex PCR. This sample has 250,000 to 350,000 clones; approximately 86% occur once, and the top ten carry approximately 2.4%. The material sequenced was peripheral blood. These receptor sequences come from a man between 18 and 29 years old with active or convalescent COVID-19. Each CDR3 is given with its conserved first and last residue. A D gene is named only where the DNA matches it firmly. Expanded clones are given a class, and other clones once, few, many or no size at all.

TRBJ2-1 | TRBV7-3 | TRBD2 | NA | CASSLTKSGAGGNEQFF | TGTGCCAGCAGCTTAACAAAATCAGGAGCGGGAGGTAATGAGCAGTTCTTC
TRBJ1-5 | TRBV7-9 | NA | NA | CASSSSGGGEQPQHF | TGTGCCAGCAGCTCCTCCGGGGGAGGGGAACAGCCCCAGCATTTT
TRBJ1-1 | TRBV5-4 | NA | NA | CASSPTGMNTEAFF | TGTGCCAGCAGCCCGACGGGTATGAACACTGAAGCTTTCTTT
TRBJ2-5 | TRBV6-1 | TRBD2 | NA | CASSDAVGGETQYF | TGTGCCAGCAGTGATGCAGTGGGAGGGGAGACCCAGTACTTC
TRBJ2-7 | TRBV7-2 | NA | NA | CASSPLGGSEQYF | TGTGCCAGCAGCCCGCTAGGGGGATCCGAGCAGTACTTC
TRBJ2-7 | TRBV11-2 | NA | NA | CASSGRGDSAYEQYF | TGTGCCAGCAGCGGCCGAGGAGACAGTGCCTACGAGCAGTACTTC
TRBJ1-3 | TRBV19 | NA | NA | CASSTGILAGNTIYF | TGTGCCAGTAGTACCGGGATCCTGGCCGGAAACACCATATATTTT
TRBJ2-7 | TRBV6-1 | NA | few | CASSELAVQAYEQYF | TGTGCCAGCAGTGAATTAGCGGTACAGGCCTACGAGCAGTACTTC
TRBJ2-1 | TRBV5-1 | TRBD1 | NA | CASSYNIAPGQGDEQFF | TGCGCCAGCAGTTATAATATCGCTCCGGGACAGGGGGATGAGCAGTTCTTC
TRBJ1-1 | TRBV20-1 | NA | NA | CSAVQGLAFF | TGCAGTGCTGTACAGGGTCTGGCTTTCTTT
TRBJ1-4 | TRBV27 | TRBD1 | NA | CASSFWGQNNEKLFF | TGTGCCAGCAGTTTTTGGGGACAGAATAATGAAAAACTGTTTTTT
TRBJ2-2 | TRBV5-6 | NA | NA | CASSLPGAGELFF | TGTGCCAGCAGCTTGCCAGGGGCCGGGGAGCTGTTTTTT
TRBJ1-5 | TRBV10-3 | NA | NA | CAISESFRGSRHF | TGTGCCATCAGTGAGTCTTTCCGGGGAAGTCGGCATTTT
TRBJ2-1 | TRBV27 | TRBD2 | NA | CASSLSIRTSSYNEQFF | TGTGCCAGCAGTTTATCGATTAGGACTAGCAGTTACAATGAGCAGTTCTTC
TRBJ2-1 | TRBV19 | TRBD2 | NA | CASSAPWTKRGGGEQFF | TGTGCCAGTAGCGCCCCATGGACTAAGCGGGGGGGCGGGGAGCAGTTCTTC
TRBJ2-7 | TRBV29-1 | TRBD1 | NA | CSVVSGDRAWEQYF | TGCAGCGTTGTTAGTGGAGACAGGGCGTGGGAGCAGTACTTC
TRBJ2-5 | TRBV6-1 | TRBD2 | NA | CASSEFSGGETQYF | TGTGCCAGCAGTGAATTTTCGGGGGGAGAGACCCAGTACTTC
TRBJ1-4 | TRBV5-1 | TRBD1 | NA | CASSWGQGGAGEKLFF | TGCGCCAGCAGCTGGGGACAGGGAGGGGCTGGAGAAAAACTGTTTTTT
TRBJ2-3 | TRBV19 | TRBD2 | NA | CASRTSASTDTQYF | TGTGCCAGTAGAACTAGCGCCAGCACAGATACGCAGTATTTT
TRBJ2-2 | TRBV10-3 | TRBD1 | NA | CAISEQGASTGELFF | TGTGCCATCAGTGAACAGGGGGCATCCACCGGGGAGCTGTTTTTT
TRBJ1-2 | TRBV27 | TRBD1 | NA | CASSLGLGALGQRNPSHYGYTF | TGTGCCAGCAGTCTAGGTCTAGGCGCCCTGGGACAGAGAAACCCTTCACATTATGGCTACACCTTC
TRBJ1-2 | TRBV5-1 | NA | NA | CASSPGDGTHGYTF | TGCGCCAGCAGCCCGGGGGACGGGACCCATGGCTACACCTTC
TRBJ1-4 | TRBV19 | TRBD1 | NA | CASSPRTGRGGEKLFF | TGTGCCAGTAGTCCGCGGACAGGCCGGGGTGGTGAAAAACTGTTTTTT
TRBJ2-3 | TRBV7-2 | NA | NA | CASSLQGTTSTDTQYF | TGTGCCAGCAGCTTACAGGGGACCACTAGCACAGATACGCAGTATTTT
TRBJ1-5 | TRBV7-8 | NA | NA | CASARKGVLRGLSNQPQHF | TGTGCCAGCGCCCGGAAGGGGGTCTTAAGGGGTCTGAGCAATCAGCCCCAGCATTTT
TRBJ1-3 | TRBV6-4 | NA | NA | CASSAEAGNTIYF | TGTGCCAGCAGTGCGGAGGCAGGAAACACCATATATTTT
TRBJ2-7 | TRBV9 | NA | few | CASSASRGFGSEQYF | TGTGCCAGCAGTGCAAGCAGGGGTTTCGGCTCCGAGCAGTACTTC
TRBJ2-7 | TRBV21-1 | NA | NA | CASSKAVQGASGSSEQYF | TGTGCCAGCAGCAAAGCTGTGCAAGGGGCTAGCGGGAGCTCCGAGCAGTACTTC
TRBJ1-4 | TRBV18 | TRBD1 | NA | CASSPTGQDATNEKLFF | TGTGCCAGCTCACCCACGGGACAGGATGCAACTAATGAAAAACTGTTTTTT
TRBJ2-1 | TRBV18 | NA | NA | CASSPPKNSRGAEQFF | TGTGCCAGCTCACCACCGAAGAACTCCCGGGGAGCGGAGCAGTTCTTC
TRBJ1-5 | TRBV24-1 | NA | NA | CATSDPTGASNQPQHF | TGTGCCACCAGTGACCCAACAGGAGCGAGCAATCAGCCCCAGCATTTT
TRBJ2-1 | TRBV7-9 | NA | once | CASRPTLGASYNEQFF | TGTGCCAGCAGACCAACTCTTGGGGCGTCGTACAATGAGCAGTTCTTC
TRBJ2-2 | TRBV6-5 | NA | NA | CASRVQMNTGELFF | TGTGCCAGCAGGGTACAAATGAACACCGGGGAGCTGTTTTTT
TRBJ2-1 | TRBV6-5 | TRBD2 | NA | CASRTRLAATWEQFF | TGTGCCAGCAGAACGAGACTAGCGGCTACTTGGGAGCAGTTCTTC
TRBJ2-1 | TRBV12-3/TRBV12-4 | NA | NA | CASSSGSYNEQFF | TGTGCCAGCAGCAGCGGCTCCTACAATGAGCAGTTCTTC
TRBJ1-4 | TRBV7-2 | TRBD1 | NA | CASSRDRGGSNEKLFF | TGTGCCAGCAGCCGGGACAGGGGTGGAAGTAATGAAAAACTGTTTTTT
TRBJ1-3 | TRBV7-8 | TRBD1 | NA | CASSWGTGSNRFTIYF | TGTGCCAGCAGCTGGGGGACAGGGTCAAATCGTTTCACCATATATTTT
TRBJ2-7 | TRBV27 | TRBD2 | NA | CASSLNGAGYGYEQYF | TGTGCCAGCAGTTTAAACGGAGCGGGGTACGGCTACGAGCAGTACTTC
TRBJ1-5 | TRBV27 | NA | NA | CASSWGRNQPQHF | TGTGCCAGCAGTTGGGGCAGGAATCAGCCCCAGCATTTT
TRBJ2-5 | TRBV24-1 | NA | NA | CATSFGSSETQYF | TGTGCCACCAGTTTCGGGAGTTCGGAGACCCAGTACTTC
TRBJ2-7 | TRBV19 | NA | NA | CASSRTIFQEQYF | TGTGCCAGTAGCCGCACTATCTTTCAGGAGCAGTACTTC
TRBJ2-1 | TRBV9 | TRBD2 | NA | CASSVVGGGYNEQFF | TGTGCCAGCAGCGTAGTTGGCGGGGGATACAATGAGCAGTTCTTC
TRBJ1-2 | TRBV25-1 | TRBD1 | NA | CASSRTGGSKSYGYTF | TGTGCCAGCAGTCGGACAGGGGGCTCAAAGAGCTATGGCTACACCTTC
TRBJ1-3 | TRBV4-1 | NA | few | CASSRTYRFGNTIYF | TGCGCCAGCAGCCGGACATATCGGTTTGGAAACACCATATATTTT
TRBJ2-7 | TRBV5-1 | NA | few | CASSLAAGSYEQYF | TGCGCCAGCAGCTTGGCCGCGGGCTCCTACGAGCAGTACTTC
TRBJ2-7 | TRBV2 | NA | NA | CASMVTPREQYF | TGTGCCAGCATGGTCACCCCCCGGGAGCAGTACTTC
TRBJ1-5 | TRBV7-8 | TRBD1 | NA | CASSLQGTGGYQPQHF | TGTGCCAGCAGCTTACAGGGGACAGGGGGTTATCAGCCCCAGCATTTT
TRBJ1-5 | TRBV2 | NA | NA | CASSNTGTLYSNQPQHF | TGTGCCAGCAGCAATACCGGGACACTTTATAGCAATCAGCCCCAGCATTTT
TRBJ2-6 | TRBV5-6 | TRBD1 | NA | CASSFYRGGGANVLTF | TGTGCCAGCAGCTTCTACAGGGGTGGTGGGGCCAACGTCCTGACTTTC
TRBJ2-4 | TRBV29-1 | NA | NA | CSVAGTGHLPKNIQYF | TGCAGCGTTGCTGGTACAGGACACCTCCCCAAAAACATTCAGTACTTC
TRBJ2-5 | TRBV10-3 | TRBD2 | NA | CAISEAGGQETQYF | TGTGCCATCAGTGAAGCGGGGGGGCAAGAGACCCAGTACTTC
TRBJ2-7 | TRBV7-9 | NA | NA | CASSFGRINEQYF | TGTGCCAGCAGCTTTGGCAGAATAAACGAGCAGTACTTC
TRBJ2-5 | TRBV18 | NA | NA | CASSPTGVGGETQYF | TGTGCCAGCTCACCGACGGGAGTGGGCGGAGAGACCCAGTACTTC
TRBJ2-3 | TRBV7-2 | TRBD2 | NA | CASSLTSGGSTRTDTQYF | TGTGCCAGCAGCTTAACTAGCGGGGGGTCTACTCGCACAGATACGCAGTATTTT
TRBJ2-6 | TRBV5-1 | NA | NA | CASSLITHPLSGANVLTF | TGCGCCAGCAGCCTAATTACTCATCCCCTCTCTGGGGCCAACGTCCTGACTTTC
TRBJ2-7 | TRBV28 | NA | NA | CASSPNQGPSYEQYF | TGTGCCAGCAGCCCGAATCAGGGGCCTTCCTACGAGCAGTACTTC
TRBJ2-4 | TRBV15 | TRBD2 | NA | CATSRGDLAGARVNIQYF | TGTGCCACCAGCAGAGGAGACCTAGCGGGAGCGCGGGTGAACATTCAGTACTTC
TRBJ2-7 | TRBV4-1 | TRBD2 | NA | CASSQQKFPWGLAGNYEQYF | TGCGCCAGCAGCCAACAAAAGTTCCCATGGGGACTAGCGGGGAACTACGAGCAGTACTTC